Each of the 9 T cell receptor beta chains below was sequenced from the same sample in a study of blood T cells in healthy people across ages (dated by TCRdb to the mid-2010s). The library relied on 5' RACE. These reads were obtained on an Illumina HiSeq 2500. A second PCR of 7 to 11 cycles was performed with a sample-barcoded 5' primer and a J-beta primer mix. TCRdb reprocessing: public reads trimmed at Q25 with fastp, clones called with MiXCR, in-frame beta chains kept. Rows merge per CDR3 protein into single entries with the most common DNA and genes. The sample table holds some 900,000 distinct CDR3 sequences, of which 40% to 60% were seen once. The ten largest clones take up 13% of the sample. The specimen was blood. The receptors derive from a man between 25 and 39 years old in good health.

CDR3 in amino acids: CASSSTSGGPFYNEQYF. CDR3 bases: TGTGCCAGCAGTTCGACTAGCGGGGGGCCTTTCTACAATGAGCAGTACTTC. The chain has TRBV28 and TRBJ2-1; 13 nucleotides match TRBD2. The J call is in doubt because the DNA end fits TRBJ2-7 better. Germline values: CDR1 MDHEN, CDR2 SYDVKM. The CDR3 has 17 residues.

This clonotype was detected only once. The chain uses TRBV7-2 and TRBJ2-5, with a possible D match to TRBD2 (5 bases). The V gene lost 7 bases and the J gene lost 1 base, with 10 bases spanning the gap. Germline loops: CDR1 SGHTA, CDR2 FQGNSA. This CDR3 is 13 amino acids long. In DNA, the CDR3 is TGTGCCAGCATTGGGAGCTTCCAAGAGACCCAGTACTTC. Residues: CASIGSFQETQYF. Using reference TRBV7-2 and TRBJ2-5 for the parts outside the CDR3, the full variable domain is GAGVSQSPSNKVTEKGKDVELRCDPISGHTALYWYRQSLGQGLEFLIYFQGNSAPDKSGLPSDRFSAERTGGSVSTLTIQRTQQEDSAVYLCASIGSFQETQYFGPGTRLLVL.

This clonotype was counted a few times. The chain combines TRBV20-1 with TRBJ2-7; D is uncertain. The CDR3 totals 15 residues. Trimming shortened V by 0 bases and J by 3 bases, and 15 bases separated the two germline ends. Per the germline V gene, CDR1 is DFQATT and CDR2 is SNEGSKA (reference sequence). The DNA for the CDR3 is TGCAGTGCTAGAGACCCTGGGTTAGCTGTCTACGAGCAGTACTTC. Translated, it gives CSARDPGLAVYEQYF.

This clonotype occurred a few times. The rearrangement uses TRBV5-4 and TRBJ2-5; D possibly corresponds to TRBD2 (6 bases). The germline CDR1 and CDR2 sequences are SGHNT and YYREEE (reference sequence). Trimming took 6 bases from V and 5 from J, leaving 11 bases between them. The CDR3 length is 12 residues. The CDR3 protein is CASTSAGETQYF. The CDR3 DNA is TGTGCCAGCACTAGCGCCGGGGAGACCCAGTACTTC.

This clonotype was seen a handful of times. The V and J genes are TRBV14 and TRBJ2-1; 7 bases are a match to TRBD1. Germline CDR1 reads SGHDN; CDR2 reads FVKESK. The CDR3 has 14 residues. V lost 4 bases, J lost 5 bases, and 5 bases stayed unmatched. CDR3 sequence: CASSPDREDNEQFF. CDR3 coding DNA: TGTGCCAGCAGCCCCGACAGGGAAGACAATGAGCAGTTCTTC.

The V and J genes are TRBV19 and TRBJ2-1; 11 bases map to TRBD2. CDR1 LNHDA and CDR2 SQIVND come from the germline V gene (reference sequence). The CDR3 has 15 amino acids. Trimming removed 7 bases from V and 10 bases from J; junction bases left unmatched: 12. The chain's CDR3 is CASTTSGGLREEQFF. The CDR3 coding sequence is TGTGCCAGTACTACTAGCGGGGGCCTCAGGGAGGAGCAGTTCTTC.

V is TRBV30 and J is TRBJ2-5; TRBD2 matches at 8 bases. The DNA end lines up better with TRBJ2-7; the J call may be wrong. Per the germline V gene, CDR1 is GTSNPN and CDR2 is SVGIG (reference sequence). CDR3 size: 15 residues. As DNA, the CDR3 is TGTGCCTGGAGTGTAGCGGGGGCCATTCTCTACGAGCAGTACTTC. Protein sequence: CAWSVAGAILYEQYF.

This clonotype was counted at least ten times. The chain carries TRBV27 and TRBJ1-2, with D tentatively TRBD1 (6 bases). This CDR3 region has 12 residues. The ends were cut back, 6 bases at V and 5 bases at J, with 10 bases in the middle. Germline CDR1 reads MNHEY; CDR2 reads SMNVEV (reference sequence). CDR3 in DNA: TGTGCCAGCAGCCCCCAGGGGTATGGCTACACCTTC. Its translation is CASSPQGYGYTF.

Worth noting for this clonotype: One junction end does not reproduce the germline sequence, and a read error may be involved. CDR3 in DNA: TGCGGTGCCGGGGGGGCGGATTTGAACTCCTACGAGCAGTACTTC. As protein: CGAGGADLNSYEQYF. The chain joins TRBV20-1 to TRBJ2-7; 8 bases agree with TRBD2. The CDR3 loop spans 15 amino acids. CDR1 and CDR2 from the germline V gene are DFQATT and SNEGSKA (reference sequence).